A single TCR beta chain is shown here with its context. This clonotype was found once. Its antigen is not yet known. No much larger clonotype is one base removed from it; base qualities were not supplied. A single read is weak support. Relative to germline, V is missing 1 base and J is missing 9 bases, with 9 bases of the junction outside any gene match. The CDR3 holds 16 amino acids from the cysteine to the phenylalanine. The entry retains the CDR3 DNA only, 48 bases that are in frame from base 1. The germline V gene specifies SGHTA as CDR1 and FQGNSA as CDR2. The data were obtained in a study of response to subunit inactivated influenza vaccine (dated by TCRdb to 2017 to 2018). Broadly, across the study: Deep quantitative profiling of the T cell receptor repertoire was used in the study to follow responses to a trivalent subunit inactivated influenza vaccine. General study outcomes and caveats: The authors proposed that each seasonal influenza vaccination may bring in only a limited number of new T cells.

The library was built by means of RT-PCR. Data came from an Illumina HiSeq 2500. Starting from the raw public reads, TCRdb applied fastp trimming at Q25, assembled clones with MiXCR and retained in-frame beta chains. Entries are consolidated by CDR3 protein sequence, retaining the most common genes and DNA. The sample records some 570,000 distinct CDR3 sequences, over 9% of which are singletons. Clones ranked in the top ten supply about 11% of the sample. These data were likewise used in another study, on T cells expressing NK-cell markers. The second publication reports: The TCR beta cDNA libraries were made using 5'RACE template switching, a step that added both a universal primer site and unique molecular identifiers. In sorted CD3+CD56+NKG2C+, CD3+CD56+NKG2C- and CD3+CD56-NKG2C+ T-cell subsets from 7 to 9 donors, TCR beta-chain repertoires were profiled. Seven of the eight sequenced donors were HCMV-seropositive and one was HCMV-seronegative. In several experiments an anti-gammadeltaTCR antibody was added to restrict sorting to alphabetaTCR-expressing T cells. In roughly 6 donors, the dominant CD3+CD56+NKG2C+ clonotypes ranked among the top 10 CD8+ clonotypes, making up roughly 1.0-7.0% of CD8+ T cells. Those dominant clonotypes were again the most abundant among CD3+CD56-NKG2C+ cells in a few donors, at about 25-60.1%. It remained unclear whether the expanded NKG2C-expressing T cell clones were specific for HCMV antigens. The study sequenced eight donors, all healthy volunteers chosen at random: three men and five women. To determine HCMV serostatus, a commercial ELISA kit was used to detect HCMV-specific IgG in serum. Ficoll density gradient centrifugation was used to isolate peripheral blood mononuclear cells from blood. For roughly 6 donors, bulk peripheral blood T-cell repertoires were also sequenced from unsorted PBMC. Priming for cDNA synthesis came from the TCR beta constant segment, and two successive PCR amplification steps followed. The libraries were sequenced on Illumina HiSeq 2000/2500, MiSeq or NextSeq, producing 2 x 150 bp reads. MIGEC was used to demultiplex reads and group the reads by UMI, and MiTCR was used to assemble and quantify clonotypes. To exclude erroneous sequences, only TCR cDNA sequences supported by at least two reads were retained. The tcR package was used for downstream repertoire analysis, and clonotypes were matched across fractions by CDR3 nucleotide sequence plus V segment. VDJmatch was used to annotate antigen specificity against VDJdb, with one amino acid substitution in CDR3 allowed.

The TCR originated in a man in his fifties or sixties who received an inactivated influenza vaccine. Donor details come from another sample of the same person, matched by shared clones. The rearrangement combines TRBV7-2 with TRBJ2-7, and 13 junction bases match TRBD2. Source: PBMCs from blood, taken on the day of vaccination. The CDR3: CASSLVSGTSGTSQYF. The base sequence is TGTGCCAGCAGCTTAGTTTCCGGGACTAGCGGGACATCGCAGTACTTC.